Listed below are T cell receptor beta chains from one sample, sequenced in a study of blood T cell repertoires in COVID-19. Assay used: immunoSEQ multiplex PCR; TCRdb lists only in-frame clones, some missing. This table has approximately 300,000 clones, more than 80% appearing once. Sequenced sample: peripheral blood. The receptors derive from a woman younger than 45 with COVID-19, enrolled during active disease. The CDR3 runs from the conserved cysteine through the conserved F or W. Each record gives: CDR3 DNA, CDR3 protein, V gene, clone size, D gene, J gene. The D gene is left open where the match is weak. Clone size is given for some rows only: seen once, a few or many times, or a class if the clone is expanded.

TGCGCCAGCAGCCAAGCAGGGCTCACTTTCAATCAGCCCCAGCATTTT | CASSQAGLTFNQPQHF | TRBV4-1 | NA | NA | TRBJ1-5
TGCGCCAGCACGACTAGCGGGATATACAATGAGCAGTTCTTC | CASTTSGIYNEQFF | TRBV10-2 | NA | TRBD2 | TRBJ2-1
TGTGCCAGCAGTCGACAGGGTACGGGAAACACCATATATTTT | CASSRQGTGNTIYF | TRBV2 | NA | TRBD1 | TRBJ1-3
TGCGCCAGCAGCCAAGATTTTGACAGGGGGATTTACGAGCAGTACTTC | CASSQDFDRGIYEQYF | TRBV4-1 | NA | TRBD1 | TRBJ2-7
TGTGCCAGTAGTATTGGACTAGCGGGGATCCAAGAGACCCAGTACTTC | CASSIGLAGIQETQYF | TRBV19 | NA | TRBD2 | TRBJ2-5
TGCGCCAGCAGCTTGGCGTCAAGCGGGAGAACTGGGGCCAACGTCCTGACTTTC | CASSLASSGRTGANVLTF | TRBV5-1 | once | TRBD2 | TRBJ2-6
TGTGCCATCAGTGAGGGGACAGGGGAAAAACTGTTTTTT | CAISEGTGEKLFF | TRBV10-3 | NA | TRBD1 | TRBJ1-4
TGTGCCAGCAGCTCATTCTATCTGCGAGCTCTGGAGCAGTACTTC | CASSSFYLRALEQYF | TRBV11-2 | NA | NA | TRBJ2-7
TGCGCCAGCAGCCAACTAGGGGGTGCCACTGAAGCTTTCTTT | CASSQLGGATEAFF | TRBV4-1 | NA | NA | TRBJ1-1
TGTGCCAGCAGTTTAAAAGCGGGAGGGCCAAATCTCTACGAGCAGTACTTC | CASSLKAGGPNLYEQYF | TRBV28 | NA | TRBD2 | TRBJ2-7
TGTGCCAGCAGTCCGCCAGACAGGGCTTCCTCTTATGAGCAGTACTTC | CASSPPDRASSYEQYF | TRBV28 | few | TRBD1 | TRBJ2-7
TGCGCCAGCAGCCCCCCCGTAGCGGGAGGCACAGATACGCAGTATTTT | CASSPPVAGGTDTQYF | TRBV5-1 | NA | TRBD2 | TRBJ2-3
TGTGCCAGCAGCTTAGTGTCAGGGGTGGATTCACCCCTCCACTTT | CASSLVSGVDSPLHF | TRBV11-2 | NA | NA | TRBJ1-6
TGTGCCACTGGGACAGGGACCAACTATGGCTACACCTTC | CATGTGTNYGYTF | TRBV19 | once | TRBD1 | TRBJ1-2
TGCGCCAGCAGCCAAGGACTAGCGATCTACGAGCAGTACTTC | CASSQGLAIYEQYF | TRBV4-1 | NA | TRBD2 | TRBJ2-7
TGTGCCAGCAGCTTGCGCGGTGTAGCTTTCTTT | CASSLRGVAFF | TRBV5-6 | NA | NA | TRBJ1-1
TGCGCCAGCAGCCGGTATAGCGGGATCGGAGAGACCCAGTACTTC | CASSRYSGIGETQYF | TRBV4-3 | NA | TRBD2 | TRBJ2-5
TGCGCCAGCAGCTTGATTGTGGACAGCCCCTACGAGCAGTACTTC | CASSLIVDSPYEQYF | TRBV5-1 | once | NA | TRBJ2-7
TGTGCCAGCAGCTTACAGGGGAGAGGGGCCAACGTCCTGACTTTC | CASSLQGRGANVLTF | TRBV7-3 | NA | NA | TRBJ2-6
TGTGCCAGCAGTTATGTATATCAGCCCCAGCATTTT | CASSYVYQPQHF | TRBV28 | NA | NA | TRBJ1-5
TGTGCCAGCAGTTACGGCCTTAACTATGGCTACACCTTC | CASSYGLNYGYTF | TRBV6-5 | once | NA | TRBJ1-2
TGTGCCAGCCAGGAGCGGGAGGGCCGTTACAATGAGCAGTTCTTC | CASQEREGRYNEQFF | TRBV19 | NA | TRBD2 | TRBJ2-1
TGTGCCAGCAGTTCATGGGACAGGGAGGGAGAAAAACTGTTTTTT | CASSSWDREGEKLFF | TRBV27 | NA | TRBD1 | TRBJ1-4
TGTGCCAGCAGTCCATATTGGGCAGGGGGAGATCAGCCCCAGCATTTT | CASSPYWAGGDQPQHF | TRBV28 | NA | TRBD1 | TRBJ1-5
TGCGCCAGCAGCACGGACAGGGATTACCAAGAGACCCAGTACTTC | CASSTDRDYQETQYF | TRBV10-1 | NA | TRBD1 | TRBJ2-5
TGTGCCAGCACCGAGACAGGGTTTGGAAACACCATATATTTT | CASTETGFGNTIYF | TRBV7-2 | NA | TRBD1 | TRBJ1-3
TGTGCCAGCAGTTTAGTCGTGGGCGACACTGAAGCTTTCTTT | CASSLVVGDTEAFF | TRBV28 | NA | NA | TRBJ1-1
TGTGCCAGCAGTTTAATAGCGGGAGGTCCCGGGGAGCTGTTTTTT | CASSLIAGGPGELFF | TRBV7-9 | NA | TRBD2 | TRBJ2-2
TGCAGCGTTCAAAAAGGGACACCCTACGAGCAGTACTTC | CSVQKGTPYEQYF | TRBV29-1 | NA | NA | TRBJ2-7
TGCAGCGTTGTCCGCCGGGACATAGAGACCCAGTACTTC | CSVVRRDIETQYF | TRBV29-1 | NA | NA | TRBJ2-5
TGTGCCAGCAGCTTATCTGCGGGAGCGTACGAGCAGTACTTC | CASSLSAGAYEQYF | TRBV7-3 | NA | TRBD2 | TRBJ2-7
TGTGCCAGCAGCTCGGGACTAGCCCCAAGTGAGCAGTTCTTC | CASSSGLAPSEQFF | TRBV7-2 | NA | TRBD2 | TRBJ2-1
TGTGCCAGCAGTGAAATAGCGGGAGAGTTGAATGAGCAGTTCTTC | CASSEIAGELNEQFF | TRBV2 | NA | TRBD2 | TRBJ2-1
TGTGCCAGCACAAGGCGGGAGGGGGGCGAGCAGTACTTC | CASTRREGGEQYF | TRBV6-5 | NA | TRBD2 | TRBJ2-7
TGTGCCAGCAGCGCCGTAGGGTCAGGGGATGAGCAGTTCTTC | CASSAVGSGDEQFF | TRBV9 | NA | NA | TRBJ2-1
TGTGCCAGCAGCCCAGACAACAGGCTCACAGATACGCAGTATTTT | CASSPDNRLTDTQYF | TRBV28 | NA | NA | TRBJ2-3
TGTGCCAGCATAGCGGGAGCTGGCTACGAGCAGTACTTC | CASIAGAGYEQYF | TRBV2 | NA | TRBD2 | TRBJ2-7
TGTGCCAGTAGTATAGCCGGGACAGGTTCCTACGAGCAGTACTTC | CASSIAGTGSYEQYF | TRBV19 | NA | TRBD1 | TRBJ2-7
TGTGCCAGCAGCCCCTGGGGGGGAGGGCCTGACGAGCAGTACTTC | CASSPWGGGPDEQYF | TRBV7-6 | NA | TRBD2 | TRBJ2-7
TGCAGCGTTGAAGATCAGGTTACCTACGAGCAGTACTTC | CSVEDQVTYEQYF | TRBV29-1 | NA | NA | TRBJ2-7
TGTGCCAGCAGTTATATGGGGGCGGGGAACACTGAAGCTTTCTTT | CASSYMGAGNTEAFF | TRBV6-5 | NA | NA | TRBJ1-1
TGTGCCAGCAGCAGGGGGAACACTGAAGCTTTCTTT | CASSRGNTEAFF | TRBV6-5 | once | NA | TRBJ1-1
TGTGCCAGCAGTGCCGGGACAGGGAGCTTGAGTGAAGCTTTCTTT | CASSAGTGSLSEAFF | TRBV9 | NA | TRBD1 | TRBJ1-1
TGCGCCAGCAGCCAAGTAGGGAGGGACAACTATGGCTACACCTTC | CASSQVGRDNYGYTF | TRBV4-3 | NA | NA | TRBJ1-2
TGCGCCAGCAGCTTGGCCTCCGGGGACAGCTTCGCCTACGAGCAGTACTTC | CASSLASGDSFAYEQYF | TRBV5-1 | NA | TRBD1 | TRBJ2-7
TGTGCCAGCAGCCCCGTAGCCCGACGAGAAAAACTGTTTTTT | CASSPVARREKLFF | TRBV7-9 | NA | NA | TRBJ1-4
TGTGCCACCAGTCCCGGACCGATGGGACTAGCTTTCTACGAGCAGTACTTC | CATSPGPMGLAFYEQYF | TRBV15 | NA | TRBD2 | TRBJ2-7
TGTGCCAGTAGTGCCAGGGGGCTTTCCGGGGAGCTGTTTTTT | CASSARGLSGELFF | TRBV19 | once | TRBD1 | TRBJ2-2
TGTGCCAGCAGTTATGGACAGGGCGGCTACGAGCAGTACTTC | CASSYGQGGYEQYF | TRBV6-5 | NA | TRBD1 | TRBJ2-7
TGTGCCAGCAGTCCTCTAGGGGGATCCACTGAAGCTTTCTTT | CASSPLGGSTEAFF | TRBV28 | once | NA | TRBJ1-1
TGTGCCAGTAGTACCGGACAGGGGGGGGTTGGCTACACCTTC | CASSTGQGGVGYTF | TRBV19 | NA | TRBD1 | TRBJ1-2
TGTGCCAGCACCCCCGGACAGGGGTATGGCTACACCTTC | CASTPGQGYGYTF | TRBV6-5 | NA | TRBD1 | TRBJ1-2
TGTGCCAGCCGTGGTGCGCCTAGCACAGATACGCAGTATTTT | CASRGAPSTDTQYF | TRBV27 | NA | NA | TRBJ2-3
TGTGCCAGCAGTACCCCTAGGGGGACTGAAGCTTTCTTT | CASSTPRGTEAFF | TRBV12-3/TRBV12-4 | NA | NA | TRBJ1-1
TGTGCCAGCAGCTTAGGGGCGGGAGGGCCGGATACGCAGTATTTT | CASSLGAGGPDTQYF | TRBV11-2 | NA | TRBD2 | TRBJ2-3
TGCGCCAGCGGGTTAGCGGACACAGATACGCAGTATTTT | CASGLADTDTQYF | TRBV10-1 | NA | NA | TRBJ2-3